One and the same sample provided the 27 T cell receptor beta chains below, sequenced in a study of response to subunit inactivated influenza vaccine. A single record per CDR3 protein comes from TCRdb applying MiXCR to the RT-PCR reads. The repertoire holds about 300,000 distinct CDR3 sequences, with 20% to 25% as singletons. The sample here was PBMCs from blood, taken approximately 20 months after vaccination. The receptors originated from a man aged 45 to 70 who received an inactivated influenza vaccine.

Only a few counts were recorded for this clonotype. The chain combines TRBV5-1 with TRBJ2-3; 8 bases are a match to TRBD1. The V gene's germline CDR1 is SGHRS and CDR2 YFSETQ. V shed 4 bases and J 6 bases; nucleotides not matched to a gene: 10. The CDR3 sequence is 15 residues long. CDR3 nucleotides: TGCGCCAGCAGCCCCACAGGGGGGAGTGGTGATACGCAGTATTTT. Encoded protein: CASSPTGGSGDTQYF. The variable domain in full, with the rest retrieved from reference TRBV5-1 and TRBJ2-3, is KAGVTQTPRYLIKTRGQQVTLSCSPISGHRSVSWYQQTPGQGLQFLFEYFSETQRNKGNFPGRFSGRQFSNSRSEMNVSTLELGDSALYLCASSPTGGSGDTQYFGPGTRLTVL.

This clonotype was detected once. The rearrangement links TRBV6-2 or TRBV6-3 to TRBJ2-7, with D possibly being TRBD1 (5 bases). This CDR3 has 14 amino acids. The V gene's germline CDR1 is MNHEY and CDR2 SVGEGT. The germline V and J ends were trimmed by 10 bases and 3 bases, with 19 bases remaining between them. CDR3 bases: TGTGCCACCCAGTTATACAGCAGGGTCTACGAGCAGTACTTC. Protein sequence: CATQLYSRVYEQYF.

In its sample, this clonotype was seen a few times. This chain joins TRBV4-2 and TRBJ2-2, with 10 positions matching TRBD2. The J segment lost 1 base and the V segment lost 5 bases, leaving 19 bases of the junction unmatched. CDR1 and CDR2 from the germline V gene are LGHNA and YNFKEQ. This CDR3 contains 21 residues. The CDR3 coding sequence is TGTGCCAGCAGCACCCGAATCTTAGCGGGAGGCACAGTTGGGAACACCGGGGAGCTGTTTTTT. It is translated as CASSTRILAGGTVGNTGELFF.

The chain has TRBV28 and TRBJ2-4; D ambiguous. CDR1 is MDHEN, CDR2 SYDVKM, per germline. Trimming took 5 bases from V and 0 from J, leaving 14 bases between them. The CDR3 is made up of 16 amino acids. CDR3 region: CASSDVKVLAKNIQYF. The CDR3 bases are TGTGCCAGCAGTGACGTTAAGGTTCTAGCCAAAAACATTCAGTACTTC.

There are many counts of this clonotype. This rearrangement joins TRBV10-1 to TRBJ1-1, with 7 nucleotides matching TRBD1. The length of the CDR3 is 13 residues. With 11 bases clipped from V and 4 bases from J, the junction kept 10 bases outside the gene matches. The germline V gene has CDR1 WNHNN and CDR2 SYGVQD (reference sequence). CDR3 DNA: TGCGCCTGTCAAAGACAGGGTGGCACTGAAGCTTTCTTT. Translating it yields CACQRQGGTEAFF.

This clonotype was counted only a few times. V usage is TRBV7-8 and J usage is TRBJ1-2, with 7 bases fitting TRBD1. V gave up 4 bases and J gave up 4 bases; unmatched junction bases: 6. CDR3 length: 14 residues. CDR1 is SGHVS, CDR2 FQNEAQ, per germline. As DNA, the CDR3 is TGTGCCAGCAGCTCAACGGGACAGCCCTATGGCTACACCTTC. Translating gives CASSSTGQPYGYTF.

This clonotype occurred a few times. The CDR3 DNA sequence: TGCGCCAGCAGCCCGGGCTATACTCAAGAGACCCAGTACTTC. Its protein product is CASSPGYTQETQYF. This rearrangement joins TRBV4-3 to TRBJ2-5; no reliable D call. Per germline, CDR1 LGHNA and CDR2 YSLEER. The length of the CDR3 is 14 residues. V shed 4 bases and J shed 2 bases, with 11 bases lying between them.

The table lists this clonotype with a few counts. The chain employs TRBV7-8 and TRBJ2-7; weak D call: TRBD2 (6 bases). Germline CDR1 reads SGHVS; CDR2 reads FQNEAQ. The ends were cut back, 2 bases at V and 5 bases at J, with 13 bases in the middle. CDR3 length: 14 amino acids. The DNA of the CDR3 is TGTGCCAGCAGCTTAAGGCGGGAACTCCACGAGCAGTACTTC. Translation gives CASSLRRELHEQYF.

The gene calls are TRBV5-1 and TRBJ2-1, with 11 bases matching TRBD1. V lost 4 bases, J lost 8 bases, and 5 bases stayed unmatched. Germline V gene lookup returns CDR1 SGHRS and CDR2 YFSETQ. CDR3 length: 14 residues. In DNA form, the CDR3 reads TGCGCCAGCAGCCGCGGGACAGGGGGGGATGAGCAGTTCTTC. It is translated as CASSRGTGGDEQFF.

The V call is TRBV14, the J call TRBJ2-1; D is uncertain. This CDR3 has 12 amino acids. V was pared by 6 bases and J by 10 bases, with 13 bases between. Germline V CDR1 and CDR2: SGHDN, FVKESK. CDR3 amino acids: CASRVEVREQFF. CDR3 DNA: TGTGCCAGCAGGGTAGAAGTACGAGAGCAGTTCTTC.

The chain recombines TRBV7-8 with TRBJ1-3; D ambiguous. In germline, CDR1 is SGHVS, CDR2 FQNEAQ. Trimming removed 3 bases at V and 4 bases at J, with 7 bases between. There are 13 residues in the CDR3. CDR3 region: CASSFLRGNTIYF. The CDR3 nucleotides are TGTGCCAGCAGCTTTTTGCGGGGAAACACCATATATTTT.

For the CDR3, the DNA is TGTGCCAGCAGCTTCGTCGGACAGAGCTCCTACGAGCAGTACTTC. This encodes CASSFVGQSSYEQYF. This chain connects TRBV7-2 to TRBJ2-7; the D gene is possibly TRBD1 (6 bases). The germline V and J ends were trimmed by 3 bases and 0 bases, with 12 bases remaining between them. CDR1 and CDR2 (germline): SGHTA, FQGNSA. This CDR3 has 15 amino acids. Combining the CDR3 with reference TRBV7-2 and TRBJ2-7 gives the whole variable domain GAGVSQSPSNKVTEKGKDVELRCDPISGHTALYWYRQSLGQGLEFLIYFQGNSAPDKSGLPSDRFSAERTGGSVSTLTIQRTQQEDSAVYLCASSFVGQSSYEQYFGPGTRLTVT.

This clonotype was observed at least ten times. The rearrangement uses TRBV6-5 and TRBJ1-2; perhaps TRBD1 as D (5 bases). V dropped 2 bases and J dropped 6 bases, with 16 bases sitting between them. CDR1 is MNHEY and CDR2 is SVGAGI in the germline V gene. CDR3 length: 15 residues. The CDR3 loop reads CASSYADGAQDGYTF. CDR3 bases: TGTGCCAGCAGTTACGCAGACGGGGCGCAGGATGGCTACACCTTC.

The V gene is TRBV15, the J gene TRBJ2-4; D perhaps matches TRBD1 (5 bases). V lost 4 bases, J lost 1 base, and 11 bases lay in between. CDR1 and CDR2 from the germline V gene are LNHNV and YYDKDF (reference sequence). The CDR3 is 15 residues long. DNA for the CDR3: TGTGCCACCAGCATGGCAGGGAATGCCAAAAACATTCAGTACTTC. Translation: CATSMAGNAKNIQYF.

This chain joins TRBV27 and TRBJ1-6, with a tentative D call TRBD1 (5 bases). Germline V CDR1 and CDR2: MNHEY, SMNVEV (reference sequence). Trimming stripped 6 bases from V and 4 bases from J, with 10 bases between. The CDR3 runs 14 residues. The CDR3 DNA reads TGTGCCAGCAGAATTGGGGGATATAATTCACCCCTCCACTTT. Translation gives CASRIGGYNSPLHF.

In its sample, this clonotype was seen a few times. V is TRBV20-1 and J is TRBJ2-3, with 14 bases matching TRBD2. Germline CDR1 DFQATT, CDR2 SNEGSKA (reference sequence). The CDR3 runs 12 residues. The junction had 3 bases not matched to a gene; V was cut back by 4 bases and J by 12 bases. CDR3 sequence (DNA): TGCAGTGCTACCGGGACTAGCGGGAGTCAGTATTTT. Translation: CSATGTSGSQYF.

This clonotype was found a few times. This rearrangement joins TRBV5-1 to TRBJ1-1, with D unresolved. This CDR3 contains 13 residues. Germline V gene data show CDR1 as SGHRS and CDR2 as YFSETQ. V dropped 5 bases and J dropped 6 bases, with 14 bases sitting between them. In DNA form, the CDR3 reads TGCGCCAGCAGTTCTGAAGTTTTATCTGAAGCTTTCTTT. It codes for CASSSEVLSEAFF.

The chain employs TRBV3-1 and TRBJ1-1, with TRBD1 as a possible D gene (6 bases). CDR1 LGHDT and CDR2 YNNKEL come from the germline V gene (reference sequence). This CDR3 region has 13 residues. V gave up 11 bases and J gave up 4 bases, with 17 bases separating them. CDR3 in DNA: TGTGCCGCGGCAAGGGGCAGGGGCACTGAAGCTTTCTTT. Its translation: CAAARGRGTEAFF.

The CDR3 spells CSAEILGGEVILEQFF. In DNA form, the CDR3 reads TGCAGTGCTGAAATACTAGGCGGGGAAGTGATCTTAGAGCAGTTCTTC. The rearrangement joins TRBV20-1 to TRBJ2-1; a possible D gene is TRBD2 (6 bases). Trimming took off 5 bases at V and 10 bases at J, with 27 bases between the two ends. This CDR3 spans 16 amino acids. Germline loops: CDR1 DFQATT, CDR2 SNEGSKA (reference sequence).

There are many counts of this clonotype. This chain joins TRBV28 and TRBJ1-1; D unresolved. Trimming removed 5 bases from V and 7 bases from J, with 20 bases in between. The germline V gene has CDR1 MDHEN and CDR2 SYDVKM. The CDR3 has 15 residues. CDR3 residues: CASSPRTRFLSEAFF. The CDR3 DNA is TGTGCCAGCAGTCCCCGAACTAGGTTTTTGAGTGAAGCTTTCTTT.

This clonotype was counted a few times. The chain employs TRBV29-1 and TRBJ1-3; D is possibly TRBD1 (6 bases). CDR1 and CDR2 from the germline V gene are SQVTM and ANQGSEA. The CDR3 covers 14 residues. The V and J ends lost 3 bases and 2 bases respectively, with 11 bases between them. The CDR3 coding sequence is TGCAGCGTTGACCTGGCAGGGGCTGGAAACACCATATATTTT. Amino acid sequence: CSVDLAGAGNTIYF. Together with reference TRBV29-1 and TRBJ1-3, the CDR3 gives the full variable domain: SAVISQKPSRDICQRGTSLTIQCQVDSQVTMMFWYRQQPGQSLTLIATANQGSEATYESGFVIDKFPISRPNLTFSTLTVSNMSPEDSSIYLCSVDLAGAGNTIYFGEGSWLTVV.

The chain joins TRBV6-5 to TRBJ2-2; the match to TRBD1 covers 10 bases. After removal of 3 bases from V and 8 bases from J, the junction contained 6 bases not matched to a gene. Germline lookup yields CDR1 MNHEY and CDR2 SVGAGI. This CDR3 comprises 15 residues. CDR3 nucleotides: TGTGCCAGCAGTTATACGGGACAGGGGAGTGGGGAGCTGTTTTTT. This encodes CASSYTGQGSGELFF.

The J gene is TRBJ2-1, the V gene TRBV4-2; the D is unclear. Trimming shortened V by 1 base and J by 6 bases, and 10 bases separated the two germline ends. The CDR3 totals 14 residues. Germline V CDR1 and CDR2: LGHNA, YNFKEQ. In nucleotides, the CDR3 is TGTGCCAGCAGCCAAGTAGACTCAGCCAATGAGCAGTTCTTC. Protein sequence: CASSQVDSANEQFF.

This clonotype was recorded a few times. The V and J genes are TRBV7-2 and TRBJ2-7; TRBD2 is a possible D gene (6 bases). V was cut by 4 bases and J by 1 base, with 14 bases left in between. In germline, CDR1 is SGHTA, CDR2 FQGNSA. CDR3 length: 15 amino acids. The CDR3 DNA follows: TGTGCCAGCAGCTCATATAGCGGAGGTTCCTACGAGCAGTACTTC. It is translated as CASSSYSGGSYEQYF.

This clonotype has just a few counts. The rearrangement uses TRBV29-1 and TRBJ2-5; 8 bases are a match to TRBD2. This CDR3 has 14 amino acids. With 5 bases clipped from V and 4 bases from J, the junction kept 9 bases outside the gene matches. The germline V gene encodes CDR1 SQVTM and CDR2 ANQGSEA. The CDR3 sequence is CSVNLAGLGETQYF. As DNA, the CDR3 is TGCAGCGTTAACTTAGCGGGGCTCGGAGAGACCCAGTACTTC.

The V gene is TRBV10-3, the J gene TRBJ2-3; 11 bases map to TRBD2. The CDR3 loop spans 15 amino acids. Germline CDR1 reads ENHRY; CDR2 reads SYGVKD. The J segment lost 5 bases and the V segment lost 1 base, leaving 2 bases of the junction unmatched. This CDR3 is CAISELAGGIDTQYF. Here the CDR3 DNA reads TGTGCCATCAGTGAGTTAGCGGGAGGGATAGATACGCAGTATTTT.

There are a few counts of this clonotype. The chain carries TRBV29-1 and TRBJ1-1; D uncertain. V was trimmed by 4 bases and J by 0 bases, leaving 9 bases between them. The length of the CDR3 is 13 residues. CDR1 and CDR2 from the germline V gene are SQVTM and ANQGSEA. The CDR3 nucleotides are TGCAGCGTTGTTGAGGTAATGAACACTGAAGCTTTCTTT. Residues: CSVVEVMNTEAFF.